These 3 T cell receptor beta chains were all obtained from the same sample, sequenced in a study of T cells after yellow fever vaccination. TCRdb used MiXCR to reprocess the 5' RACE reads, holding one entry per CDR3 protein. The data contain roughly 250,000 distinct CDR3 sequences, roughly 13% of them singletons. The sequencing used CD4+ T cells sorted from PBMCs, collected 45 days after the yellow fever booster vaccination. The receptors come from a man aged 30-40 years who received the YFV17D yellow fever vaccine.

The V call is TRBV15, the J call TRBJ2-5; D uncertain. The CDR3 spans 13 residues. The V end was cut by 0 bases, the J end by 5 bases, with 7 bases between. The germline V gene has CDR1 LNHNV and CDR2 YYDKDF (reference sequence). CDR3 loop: CATSREIGETQYF. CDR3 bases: TGTGCCACCAGCAGAGAAATAGGGGAGACCCAGTACTTC.

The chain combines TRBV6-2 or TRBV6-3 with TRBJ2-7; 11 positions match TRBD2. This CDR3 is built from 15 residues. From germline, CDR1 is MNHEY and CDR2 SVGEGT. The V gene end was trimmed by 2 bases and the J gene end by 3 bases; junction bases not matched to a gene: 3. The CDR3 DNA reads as TGTGCCAGCAGTTACGGACTAGCGGGCAACTACGAGCAGTACTTC. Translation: CASSYGLAGNYEQYF.

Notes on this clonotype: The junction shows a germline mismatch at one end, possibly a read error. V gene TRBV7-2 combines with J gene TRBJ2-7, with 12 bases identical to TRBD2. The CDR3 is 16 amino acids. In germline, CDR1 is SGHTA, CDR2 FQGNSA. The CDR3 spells CARSFLLAGGPYEQYF. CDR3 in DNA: TGTGCCAGAAGCTTCCTACTAGCGGGAGGACCCTACGAGCAGTACTTC.